The source of this TCR beta chain is a study of T cells in Graves' hyperthyroidism and ophthalmopathy. Study-wide results and caveats: Ophthalmopathy onset followed model prediction by a median approximately 7 months.

Regions amplified from RNA transcripts were the TCR beta CDR3 regions. A set of HTBI primers served as the primers for a first-round RT-PCR of the TCR CDR3. MiXCR was run by TCRdb on the multiplex PCR reads, yielding one entry per CDR3 protein. The repertoire holds around 190,000 distinct CDR3 sequences, with approximately 17% as singletons. To note about this clonotype: Its specificity is unknown.

The V and J ends lost 2 bases and 7 bases respectively, with 24 bases between them. CDR3 length: 17 residues. The germline gives CDR1 MGHRA, CDR2 YSYEKL. Sequencing was done on a sample of blood. The chain recombines TRBV4-1 with TRBJ2-7; D is possibly TRBD1 or TRBD2 (6 bases each). The receptor comes from a woman aged 45 to 65 with Graves' hyperthyroidism. The CDR3 nucleotides are TGCGCCAGCAGCCAAACTATACAGGGACTCACCTCGTGGGAGCAGTACTTC. Translated: CASSQTIQGLTSWEQYF.